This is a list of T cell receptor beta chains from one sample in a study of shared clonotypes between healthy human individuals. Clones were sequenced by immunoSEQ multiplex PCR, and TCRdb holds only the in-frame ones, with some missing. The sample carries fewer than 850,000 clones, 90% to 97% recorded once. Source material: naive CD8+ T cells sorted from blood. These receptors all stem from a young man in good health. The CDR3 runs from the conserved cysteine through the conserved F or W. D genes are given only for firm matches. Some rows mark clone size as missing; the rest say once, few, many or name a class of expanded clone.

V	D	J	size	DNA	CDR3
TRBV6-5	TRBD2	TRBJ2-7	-	TGTGCCAGCAGTTACTCGGGGACTAGCGGATACTACGAGCAGTACTTC	CASSYSGTSGYYEQYF
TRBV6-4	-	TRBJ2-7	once	TGTGCCAGCAGTGACTCGGGTTCAGGTTTCACCTACGAGCAGTACTTC	CASSDSGSGFTYEQYF
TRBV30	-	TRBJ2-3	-	TGTGCCTGGAGCCAAGGGCGGAGCAGCACAGATACGCAGTATTTT	CAWSQGRSSTDTQYF
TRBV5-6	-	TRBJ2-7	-	TGTGCCAGCAGCAACCTAGGTGCACGCCCGTACTACGAGCAGTACTTC	CASSNLGARPYYEQYF
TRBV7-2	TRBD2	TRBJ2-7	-	TGTGCCAGCAGCATAGCGGGTCTCTACGAGCAGTACTTC	CASSIAGLYEQYF
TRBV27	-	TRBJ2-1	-	TGTGCCAGCAGTTTACTTGAGGACTACAATGAGCAGTTCTTC	CASSLLEDYNEQFF
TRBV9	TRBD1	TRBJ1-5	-	TGTGCCAGCAGCGGCGGGACAGGGGTCCGCCAGCCCCAGCATTTT	CASSGGTGVRQPQHF
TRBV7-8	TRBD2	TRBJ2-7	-	TGTGCCAGCAGCTCACCTCCCGGGACTAGCTCTCGCGAGCAGTACTTC	CASSSPPGTSSREQYF
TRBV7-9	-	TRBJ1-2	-	TGTGCCAGCAGCTTATCCTTAAGACAGGACGGGGACTATGGCTACACCTTC	CASSLSLRQDGDYGYTF
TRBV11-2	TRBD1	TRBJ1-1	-	TGTGCCAGCAGCTTAGATCTCTCGGGGACAGGGGGAACTGAAGCTTTCTTT	CASSLDLSGTGGTEAFF
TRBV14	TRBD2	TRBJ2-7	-	TGTGCCAGCAGCCCCGGGACTAGAGCGGCCGAGCAGTACTTC	CASSPGTRAAEQYF
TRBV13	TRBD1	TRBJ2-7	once	TGTGCCAGCACCAAAGGGGACAGTCCCTACGAGCAGTACTTC	CASTKGDSPYEQYF
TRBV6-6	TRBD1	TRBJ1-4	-	TGTGCCAGTAACAAGGGGGCGATTGAAAAACTGTTTTTT	CASNKGAIEKLFF
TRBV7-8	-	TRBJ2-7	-	TGTGCCAGCAGCGTAGGGCGGGACGGCTACTACGAGCAGTACTTC	CASSVGRDGYYEQYF
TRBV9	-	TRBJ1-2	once	TGTGCCAGCAGCGTTGCCCGGACAGACAGGAACTATGGCTACACCTTC	CASSVARTDRNYGYTF
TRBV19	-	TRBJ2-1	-	TGTGCCAGTAGTATTGACCCTTACAATGAGCAGTTCTTC	CASSIDPYNEQFF
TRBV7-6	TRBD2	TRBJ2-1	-	TGTGCCAGCAGCCCAAGACTAGCGGAATACAATGAGCAGTTCTTC	CASSPRLAEYNEQFF
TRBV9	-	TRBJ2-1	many	TGTGCCAGCAGCGGAAATGAGCAGTTCTTC	CASSGNEQFF
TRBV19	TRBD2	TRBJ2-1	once	TGTGCCAGTAATCCTAGCGGGAGGATGGAGCAGTTCTTC	CASNPSGRMEQFF
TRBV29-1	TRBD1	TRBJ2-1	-	TGCAGCGCCGGCAGGACAGGGAAATACAATGAGCAGTTCTTC	CSAGRTGKYNEQFF
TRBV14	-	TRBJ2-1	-	TGTGCCAGCAGCCAGTTCCTCTACAATGAGCAGTTCTTC	CASSQFLYNEQFF
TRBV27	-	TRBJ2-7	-	TGTGCCAGCAGTTATAACCAAGGGGGCGAGCAGTACTTC	CASSYNQGGEQYF
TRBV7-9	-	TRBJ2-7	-	TGTGCCAGCAGCTCAATGGTGAGTCAGGAGCCCTCCTACGAGCAGTACTTC	CASSSMVSQEPSYEQYF
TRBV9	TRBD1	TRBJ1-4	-	TGTGCCAGCAGCGTAAGGGACAGCCGTGAAAAACTGTTTTTT	CASSVRDSREKLFF
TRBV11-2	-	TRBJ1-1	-	TGTGCCAGCAGCTCCGGCGTCACTGAAGCTTTCTTT	CASSSGVTEAFF
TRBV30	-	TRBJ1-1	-	TGTGCCTGGGGACCACGTGGCCTGAACACTGAAGCTTTCTTT	CAWGPRGLNTEAFF
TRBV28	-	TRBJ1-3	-	TGTGCCAGCAGTTTGCCCAGGGAAGGAAACACCATATATTTT	CASSLPREGNTIYF
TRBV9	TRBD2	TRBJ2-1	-	TGTGCCAGCAGCGTTTCTCAGCGGGGCTCCTACAATGAGCAGTTCTTC	CASSVSQRGSYNEQFF
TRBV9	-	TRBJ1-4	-	TGTGCCAGCAGCGTGGGGGTCGGGACCCGCGAACTTAATGAAAAACTGTTTTTT	CASSVGVGTRELNEKLFF
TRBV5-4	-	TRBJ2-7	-	TGTGCCAGCAGCTCCGGACTCAACGTAGGGGCCTACGAGCAGTACTTC	CASSSGLNVGAYEQYF
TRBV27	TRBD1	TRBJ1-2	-	TGTGCCAGCAGTTCCTTTGGGACAGACGGCTATGGCTACACCTTC	CASSSFGTDGYGYTF
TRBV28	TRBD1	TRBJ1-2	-	TGTGCCAGCAGTTTACCTTGGACAGGGGAAACTTTCCTCAACTATGGCTACACCTTC	CASSLPWTGETFLNYGYTF
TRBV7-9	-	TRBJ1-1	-	TGTGCCAGCAGCTTAGCTGGCTCTGAAGCTTTCTTT	CASSLAGSEAFF
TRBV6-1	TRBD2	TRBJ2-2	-	TGTGCCAGCAGCCTAGGACTAGCGGGAGGAAGGGAGCTGTTTTTT	CASSLGLAGGRELFF
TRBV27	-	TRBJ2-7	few	TGTGCCAGCAGTTTCGGGGCCTCCTACGAGCAGTACTTC	CASSFGASYEQYF
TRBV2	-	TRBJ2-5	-	TGTGCCAGCAGTGCGATAGAGCTACTCCAAGAGACCCAGTACTTC	CASSAIELLQETQYF
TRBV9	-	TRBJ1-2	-	TGTGCCAGCAGCGCCGTACGAGGGGCCTATGGCTACACCTTC	CASSAVRGAYGYTF
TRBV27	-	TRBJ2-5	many	TGTGCCAGCAGTTTACTAGGGTTTCAAGAGACCCAGTACTTC	CASSLLGFQETQYF
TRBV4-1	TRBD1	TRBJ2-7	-	TGCGCCAGCAGCCGCGGGGACAGGACCTACGAGCAGTACTTC	CASSRGDRTYEQYF
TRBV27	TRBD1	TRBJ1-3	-	TGTGCCAGCAGTCCCTCCGTCACCGGGACAGGGGGTTCTGGAAACACCATATATTTT	CASSPSVTGTGGSGNTIYF
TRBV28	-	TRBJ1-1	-	TGTGCCAGCAGGCTACTCACCCGCCATGTTGAAGCTTTCTTT	CASRLLTRHVEAFF
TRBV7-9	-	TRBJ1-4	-	TGTGCCAGCACCCCGACCTGGACAGAATCGAATGAAAAACTGTTTTTT	CASTPTWTESNEKLFF
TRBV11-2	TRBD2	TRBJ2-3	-	TGTGCCAGCAGCTCCGGGACTAGCGGGAGCCCCAGCACAGATACGCAGTATTTT	CASSSGTSGSPSTDTQYF
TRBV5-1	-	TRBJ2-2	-	TGCGCCAGCAGCTATATAGGGAACACCGGGGAGCTGTTTTTT	CASSYIGNTGELFF
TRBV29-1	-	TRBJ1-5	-	TGCAGCGTTGAAGATTTGAATCAGCCCCAGCATTTT	CSVEDLNQPQHF
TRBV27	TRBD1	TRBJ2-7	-	TGTGCCAGCAGTTTACTAGGGGGACAGTCGAACTACGAGCAGTACTTC	CASSLLGGQSNYEQYF
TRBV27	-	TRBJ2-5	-	TGTGCCAGCAGTTTGGCGCGGGGAGCTCAAGAGACCCAGTACTTC	CASSLARGAQETQYF
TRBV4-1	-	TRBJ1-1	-	TGCGCCAGCAGCCTAACCGGTGGCACTGAAGCTTTCTTT	CASSLTGGTEAFF
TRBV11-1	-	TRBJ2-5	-	TGTGCCAGCAGCCCCCCCGTCAGCGGTCGAGAGACCCAGTACTTC	CASSPPVSGRETQYF
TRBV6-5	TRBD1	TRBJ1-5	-	TGTGCCAGCAGCGCAGCACAGGGGGGCTATGTGCATTTT	CASSAAQGGYVHF
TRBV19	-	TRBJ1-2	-	TGTGCCAGTAGTGATGACAATACCTTCAACTATGGCTACACCTTC	CASSDDNTFNYGYTF
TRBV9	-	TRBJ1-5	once	TGTGCCAGCAGCCCAACAGGTAATCAGCCCCAGCATTTT	CASSPTGNQPQHF
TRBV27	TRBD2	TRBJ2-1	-	TGTGCCAGTTCTGGACTAGTGGGCAATGAGCAGTTCTTC	CASSGLVGNEQFF
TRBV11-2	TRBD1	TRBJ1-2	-	TGTGCCAGCAGCTTAGGACAGGGGGTCGAGGGCTATGGCTACACCTTC	CASSLGQGVEGYGYTF
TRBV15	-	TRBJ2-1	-	TGTGCCACCCGCGACACCCAGGACTCCTACAATGAGCAGTTCTTC	CATRDTQDSYNEQFF